The sequence of this TCR beta chain was determined in a study of cytomegalovirus exposure and HLA in healthy donors. Study-level results: Links to common viral pathogens appeared, in a later analysis, for several of the most significant clusters. High specificity and sensitivity for cytomegalovirus status were reported for the classifier.

Germline trimming cut 4 bases from V and 1 base from J; bases unmatched to any gene: 11. The CDR3 runs to 18 residues. In germline, CDR1 is SGHTA, CDR2 FQGNSA. PCR used 60 Vbeta primers and 13 Jbeta primers. Measured with immunoSEQ multiplex PCR; TCRdb has only the in-frame clones, and not every one. The table includes around 300,000 clones, under 80% detected once. Points on this clone: The antigen is undetermined.

The chain couples TRBV7-2 to TRBJ2-1; 9 nucleotides line up with TRBD1. This receptor was obtained from a female donor in good health and CMV-seronegative. The sample taken for sequencing was PBMCs. The CDR3 nucleotides read TGTGCCAGCAGCTCTCGCATTGACGACAGGGGGTCCTACAATGAGCAGTTCTTC. Encoded protein: CASSSRIDDRGSYNEQFF.